This T cell receptor beta chain derives from a study of cytomegalovirus exposure and HLA in healthy donors. CDR1 WSHSY and CDR2 SAAADI come from the germline V gene. The CDR3 runs to 16 residues. Germline trimming cut 2 bases from V and 6 bases from J; bases unmatched to any gene: 10. Notes on the study in general: Sequence variants that were highly shared formed a cluster that was likely a sequencing artifact. Cytomegalovirus status was reportedly diagnosed by the classifier with high sensitivity and specificity. Analyzed later, most CMV-associated TCR beta chains appeared HLA-restricted.

This clone has only a few counts. Its antigen is not identified. PCR involved 60 Vbeta and 13 Jbeta primers. Generated by immunoSEQ multiplex PCR, the TCRdb table keeps only in-frame clones and is missing some. This sample has about 200,000 clones, with 70% found just once. Sequencing input: PBMCs. The origin of this receptor is a man between 35 and 55 years old in good health and CMV-seropositive. V is TRBV10-2 and J is TRBJ2-7; 10 positions agree with TRBD1. The DNA for the CDR3 is TGCGCCAGCAGTGAGAACCCGGGGGACAGGGGTTTCGAGCAGTACTTC. Its translation is CASSENPGDRGFEQYF.